The 15 T cell receptor beta chains given below trace back to one sample, sequenced in a study of T cells in Graves' hyperthyroidism and ophthalmopathy. The source material, RNA transcripts, was used to amplify TCR beta CDR3 regions. Initially, a first-round RT-PCR of the TCR CDR3 employed the HTBI primer set. Each CDR3 protein gets one entry after TCRdb re-called the multiplex PCR reads with MiXCR. The data contain a few hundred thousand distinct CDR3 sequences, roughly 15% of them seen just once; the ten biggest clones take up roughly 3.3%. The sequencing sample was made of blood. Source of these receptors: a woman between 40 and 55 years old with Graves' ophthalmopathy.

In this sample, this clonotype turned up many times. This rearrangement joins TRBV12-3 or TRBV12-4 to TRBJ2-3, with TRBD1 matching 7 bases. The CDR3 covers 14 residues. Unmatched junction bases numbered 12, after V lost 8 bases and J lost 7 bases. DNA for the CDR3: TGTGCCAGCTCAGCCGGGACAGAGCCCTATACGCAGTATTTT. Translating gives CASSAGTEPYTQYF.

In this sample, this clonotype turned up many times. This chain joins TRBV11-2 and TRBJ2-2, with 7 bases identical to TRBD2. This CDR3 has 17 amino acids. V shed 5 bases and J 7 bases; nucleotides not matched to a gene: 16. Germline assignment: CDR1 SGHAT and CDR2 FQNNGV. The CDR3 DNA sequence: TGTGCCAGCAGCCCCTCCGGCGCGGGAGAGGGTCACGGGGAGCTGTTTTTT. It specifies CASSPSGAGEGHGELFF. Drawing the rest from reference TRBV11-2 and TRBJ2-2, the complete variable domain is EAGVAQSPRYKIIEKRQSVAFWCNPISGHATLYWYQQILGQGPKLLIQFQNNGVVDDSQLPKDRFSAERLKGVDSTLKIQPAKLEDSAVYLCASSPSGAGEGHGELFFGEGSRLTVL.

The rearrangement joins TRBV30 to TRBJ2-2, with D maybe TRBD1 (5 bases). This CDR3 spans 13 amino acids. Germline assignment: CDR1 GTSNPN and CDR2 SVGIG (reference sequence). The V gene lost 1 base and the J gene lost 3 bases, with 6 bases spanning the gap. This CDR3 reads CAWSGQHTGELFF. CDR3 DNA sequence: TGTGCCTGGAGTGGACAGCACACCGGGGAGCTGTTTTTT. Combining the CDR3 with reference TRBV30 and TRBJ2-2 gives the whole variable domain SQTIHQWPATLVQPVGSPLSLECTVEGTSNPNLYWYRQAAGRGLQLLFYSVGIGQISSEVPQNLSASRPQDRQFILSSKKLLLSDSGFYLCAWSGQHTGELFFGEGSRLTVL.

This clonotype was observed many times. The chain links TRBV18 to TRBJ2-1; D might be TRBD2 (5 bases). The CDR3 runs to 13 residues. The V end lost 0 bases, the J end lost 10 bases, and 10 bases lay between the germline ends. Germline V gene data show CDR1 as KGHSH and CDR2 as LQKENI. The CDR3 nucleotides are TGTGCCAGCTCACCACCGACTATCCGGGAGCAGTTCTTC. Amino acid sequence: CASSPPTIREQFF.

This clonotype has at least ten counts. This chain joins TRBV30 and TRBJ1-6, with D hard to call. Trimming took off 2 bases at V and 7 bases at J, with 9 bases between the two ends. Germline CDR1 GTSNPN, CDR2 SVGIG (reference sequence). This CDR3 spans 13 amino acids. CDR3 amino acids: CAWSSSRNSPLHF. The CDR3 DNA sequence: TGTGCCTGGAGTAGCAGCAGGAATTCACCCCTCCACTTT. Variable domain in full (rest from reference TRBV30 and TRBJ1-6): SQTIHQWPATLVQPVGSPLSLECTVEGTSNPNLYWYRQAAGRGLQLLFYSVGIGQISSEVPQNLSASRPQDRQFILSSKKLLLSDSGFYLCAWSSSRNSPLHFGNGTRLTVT.

This clonotype was counted at least ten times. This sequence joins TRBV7-6 and TRBJ2-1, with 13 bases lining up with TRBD2. The V gene end was trimmed by 2 bases and the J gene end by 0 bases; junction bases not matched to a gene: 10. The germline gives CDR1 SGHVS, CDR2 FNYEAQ. This CDR3 spans 20 amino acids. CDR3 sequence: CASSLPGTSGVPSSYNEQFF. For the CDR3, the DNA is TGTGCCAGCAGCTTACCCGGGACTAGCGGGGTCCCCAGCTCCTACAATGAGCAGTTCTTC.

This clonotype was counted between two and nine times. The V and J genes are TRBV24-1 and TRBJ2-1; 10 nucleotides align to TRBD1. The germline CDR1 and CDR2 sequences are KGHDR and SFDVKD. CDR3 size: 17 residues. The trim removed 2 bases at V and 4 bases at J, leaving 7 bases unmatched. The CDR3 here is CATSDSRTGGSYNEQFF. CDR3 DNA: TGTGCCACCAGTGATTCCCGGACAGGGGGGTCTTACAATGAGCAGTTCTTC.

J is TRBJ2-2 and V is TRBV4-1; D unclear. CDR1 MGHRA and CDR2 YSYEKL come from the germline V gene. The V end lost 0 bases, the J end lost 1 base, and 9 bases lay between the germline ends. This CDR3 region has 16 residues. CDR3 region: CASSQDGYRNTGELFF. Written as DNA, the CDR3 is TGCGCCAGCAGCCAAGACGGCTACCGGAACACCGGGGAGCTGTTTTTT.

This clonotype was counted at least ten times. V is TRBV2 and J is TRBJ1-5; the match to TRBD1 covers 10 bases. The CDR3 consists of 15 residues. Germline V gene lookup returns CDR1 SNHLY and CDR2 FYNNEI. V dropped 6 bases and J dropped 0; count of bases not matched to a gene: 2. CDR3 region: CASSGTGVSNQPQHF. The DNA of the CDR3 is TGTGCCAGCAGCGGGACAGGGGTTAGCAATCAGCCCCAGCATTTT.

This clonotype was counted at least ten times. The chain is built from TRBV2 and TRBJ2-1, with 10 nucleotides matching TRBD1. J gave up 7 bases and V 11 bases, and 8 bases lay outside the gene matches. In germline, CDR1 is SNHLY, CDR2 FYNNEI. The CDR3 sequence is 13 residues long. CDR3 sequence reads: CAVTGGDENEQFF. CDR3 bases: TGTGCCGTGACAGGGGGCGATGAGAATGAGCAGTTCTTC.

This clonotype occurred many times. The CDR3 nucleotides are TGTGCCAGCAGTTCTAGACGGCTGGTGGTAGAGACCCAGTACTTC. Protein: CASSSRRLVVETQYF. This sequence joins TRBV12-3 or TRBV12-4 and TRBJ2-5; D is ambiguous. CDR3 length: 15 residues. V was clipped by 4 bases and J by 4 bases, with 16 bases between them.

This clonotype was found a few times. V gene TRBV20-1 combines with J gene TRBJ2-2, with D unresolved. Germline CDR1 DFQATT, CDR2 SNEGSKA (reference sequence). The ends were cut back, 3 bases at V and 7 bases at J, with 6 bases in the middle. CDR3 size: 11 residues. The DNA of the CDR3 is TGCAGTGCTAGTTTCCGCGGGGAGCTGTTTTTT. It translates to CSASFRGELFF.

This clonotype came up a few times. V gene TRBV28 combines with J gene TRBJ2-3; 8 bases fit TRBD2. Germline V gives CDR1 MDHEN, CDR2 SYDVKM. The CDR3 has 14 residues. The V gene end was trimmed by 7 bases and the J gene end by 5 bases; junction bases not matched to a gene: 8. CDR3 residues: CASNPGGGKDTQYF. The CDR3 bases are TGTGCCAGCAATCCCGGGGGGGGTAAAGATACGCAGTATTTT.

In this sample, this clonotype turned up many times. This chain uses TRBV7-3 with TRBJ2-1; D perhaps matches TRBD1 (5 bases). V lost 2 bases, J lost 3 bases, and 5 bases lay in between. CDR1 and CDR2 from the germline V gene are SGHTA and FQGTGA. CDR3 length equals 13 residues. The CDR3 loop reads CASSLQGYNEQFF. The CDR3 DNA is TGTGCCAGCAGCTTACAGGGCTACAATGAGCAGTTCTTC. Complete variable domain (other parts from reference TRBV7-3 and TRBJ2-1): GAGVSQTPSNKVTEKGKYVELRCDPISGHTALYWYRQSLGQGPEFLIYFQGTGAADDSGLPNDRFFAVRPEGSVSTLKIQRTERGDSAVYLCASSLQGYNEQFFGPGTRLTVL.

The table lists this clonotype with a few counts. The chain joins TRBV12-3 or TRBV12-4 to TRBJ1-2, with 7 bases that match TRBD1. The CDR3 spans 15 residues. With V trimmed by 5 bases and J by 0 bases, 6 bases remained unmatched. Here the CDR3 DNA reads TGTGCCAGCAGTCCTACAGGGGCGTCTAACTATGGCTACACCTTC. Its protein product is CASSPTGASNYGYTF.